These 8 T cell receptor beta chains originate from one sample sequenced in a study of T cell repertoires in cytomegalovirus infection. TCRdb re-derived calls from the reads in MiXCR, one entry per CDR3 protein. This repertoire shows 630,000 or so distinct CDR3 sequences, 20% to 25% found once; its top ten account for approximately 8%. Sequencing was done on a sample of CD8+ T cells from PBMCs. The origin of the receptors is a human donor in good health (CMV status not recorded). Some clones in this sample may be carry-over from other donors' samples.

This clonotype came up many times. The rearrangement uses TRBV6-5 and TRBJ1-1; D is unclear. V was trimmed by 0 bases and J by 1 base, leaving 6 bases between them. This CDR3 is built from 14 residues. Germline lookup yields CDR1 MNHEY and CDR2 SVGAGI. CDR3 in DNA: TGTGCCAGCAGTTACTCAGGCGGGAACACTGAAGCTTTCTTT. It codes for CASSYSGGNTEAFF.

This clonotype was picked up a small number of times. This chain uses TRBV28 with TRBJ2-7; perhaps TRBD2 as D (5 bases). V was cut by 6 bases and J by 7 bases, with 16 bases left in between. Germline lookup yields CDR1 MDHEN and CDR2 SYDVKM. There are 13 residues in the CDR3. CDR3 sequence reads: CASSSGFVREQYV. CDR3 bases: TGTGCCAGCAGCTCGGGATTCGTACGAGAGCAGTACGTC.

In its sample, this clonotype was seen many times. The V gene is TRBV6-5, the J gene TRBJ2-7; D is perhaps TRBD1 or TRBD2 (5 bases each). Trimming pared 5 bases from V and 7 bases from J, leaving 15 bases between. Germline V gene data show CDR1 as MNHEY and CDR2 as SVGAGI. This CDR3 is built from 13 residues. CDR3 residues: CASSRGPTWEQYV. In nucleotides, the CDR3 is TGTGCCAGCAGTCGGGGCCCGACCTGGGAGCAGTACGTC.

This clonotype has ten or more counts. The V gene is TRBV25-1, the J gene TRBJ2-7; D possibly corresponds to TRBD1 (6 bases). The CDR3 length is 15 residues. The V gene's germline CDR1 is MGHDK and CDR2 SYGVNS. Trimming shortened V by 3 bases and J by 7 bases, and 19 bases separated the two germline ends. This chain's CDR3 is CASSDPFRDILEQYF. The CDR3 DNA follows: TGTGCCAGCAGTGACCCCTTCCGGGACATCCTTGAGCAGTACTTC.

The V call is TRBV19, the J call TRBJ1-3; no firm D call. The V gene lost 5 bases and the J gene lost 8 bases, with 16 bases spanning the gap. In germline, CDR1 is LNHDA, CDR2 SQIVND (reference sequence). This CDR3 has 14 residues. Here the CDR3 reads CASSAAGDLDTIYF. CDR3 DNA: TGTGCCAGTAGTGCCGCCGGGGATCTGGACACCATATATTTT.

The chain carries TRBV7-3 and TRBJ2-1, with a weak D call TRBD1 (6 bases). V gave up 5 bases and J gave up 6 bases, with 23 bases separating them. CDR3 size: 17 residues. The germline V gene has CDR1 SGHTA and CDR2 FQGTGA. As DNA, the CDR3 is TGTGCCAGCAGCGCCGGGTGGGGGCCCTCTATCTTCAATGAGCAGTTCTTC. It is translated as CASSAGWGPSIFNEQFF.

The V call is TRBV29-1, the J call TRBJ1-1; D perhaps matches TRBD1 (5 bases). The CDR3 is made up of 13 amino acids. V lost 2 bases and J 5 bases, leaving 12 bases between the germline ends. Germline CDR1 and CDR2: SQVTM and ANQGSEA. CDR3 region: CSVERDGATEAFF. The CDR3 nucleotides read TGCAGCGTTGAACGGGACGGTGCGACTGAAGCTTTCTTT.

The V gene is TRBV19, the J gene TRBJ2-7; 7 nucleotides line up with TRBD1. This CDR3 has 12 residues. Unmatched junction bases numbered 2, after V lost 5 bases and J lost 4 bases. CDR1 and CDR2 from the germline V gene are LNHDA and SQIVND (reference sequence). CDR3 sequence reads: CASSPGQYEQYF. CDR3 sequence (DNA): TGTGCCAGTAGTCCGGGACAGTACGAGCAGTACTTC.